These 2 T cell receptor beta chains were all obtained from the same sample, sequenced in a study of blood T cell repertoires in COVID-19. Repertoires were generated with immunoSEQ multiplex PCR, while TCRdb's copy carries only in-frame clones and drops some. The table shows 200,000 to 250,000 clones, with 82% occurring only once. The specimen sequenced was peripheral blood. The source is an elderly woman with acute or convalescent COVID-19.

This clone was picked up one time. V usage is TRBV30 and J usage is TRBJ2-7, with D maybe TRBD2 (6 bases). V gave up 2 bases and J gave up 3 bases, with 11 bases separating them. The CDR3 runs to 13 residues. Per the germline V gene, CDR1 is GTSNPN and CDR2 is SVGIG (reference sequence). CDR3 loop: CAWSPGLHYEQYF. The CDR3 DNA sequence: TGTGCCTGGAGTCCGGGACTTCACTACGAGCAGTACTTC.

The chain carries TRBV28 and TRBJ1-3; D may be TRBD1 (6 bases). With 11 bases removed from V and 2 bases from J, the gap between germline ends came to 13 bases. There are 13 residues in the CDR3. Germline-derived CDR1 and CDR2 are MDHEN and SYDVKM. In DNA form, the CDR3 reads TGTGCCGGTCAAACAGGGCCTGGAAACACCATATATTTT. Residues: CAGQTGPGNTIYF.